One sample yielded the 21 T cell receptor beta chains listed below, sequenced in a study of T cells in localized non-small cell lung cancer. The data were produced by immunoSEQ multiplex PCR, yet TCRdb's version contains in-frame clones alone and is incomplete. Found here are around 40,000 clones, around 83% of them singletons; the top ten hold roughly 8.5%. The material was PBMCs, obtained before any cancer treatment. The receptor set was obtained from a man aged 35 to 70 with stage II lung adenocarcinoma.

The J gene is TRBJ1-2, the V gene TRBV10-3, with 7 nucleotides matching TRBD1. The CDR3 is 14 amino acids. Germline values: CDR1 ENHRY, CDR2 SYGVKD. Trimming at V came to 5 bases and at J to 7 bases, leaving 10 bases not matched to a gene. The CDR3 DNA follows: TGTGCCATCAGTCCCGAACAGGGGAGAAGTGGCTACACCTTC. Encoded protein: CAISPEQGRSGYTF.

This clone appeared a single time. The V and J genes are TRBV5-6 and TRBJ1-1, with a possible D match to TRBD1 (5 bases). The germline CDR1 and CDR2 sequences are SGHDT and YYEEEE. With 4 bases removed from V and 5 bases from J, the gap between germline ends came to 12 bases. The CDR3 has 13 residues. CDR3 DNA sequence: TGTGCCAGCAGCCGGGGCGGGGGGACTGAAGCTTTCTTT. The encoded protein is CASSRGGGTEAFF.

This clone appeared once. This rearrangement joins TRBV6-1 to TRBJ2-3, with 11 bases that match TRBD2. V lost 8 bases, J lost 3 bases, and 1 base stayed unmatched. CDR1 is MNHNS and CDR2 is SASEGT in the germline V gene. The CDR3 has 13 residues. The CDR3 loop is CASSSGRTDTQYF. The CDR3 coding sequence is TGTGCCAGCTCTAGCGGGAGGACAGATACGCAGTATTTT.

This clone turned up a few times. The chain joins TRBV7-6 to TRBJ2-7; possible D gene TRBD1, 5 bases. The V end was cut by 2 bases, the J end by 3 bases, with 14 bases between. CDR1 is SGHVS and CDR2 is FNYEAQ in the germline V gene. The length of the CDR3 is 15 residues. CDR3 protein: CASSLSVGADYEQYF. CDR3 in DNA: TGTGCCAGCAGCTTATCGGTAGGGGCGGACTACGAGCAGTACTTC.

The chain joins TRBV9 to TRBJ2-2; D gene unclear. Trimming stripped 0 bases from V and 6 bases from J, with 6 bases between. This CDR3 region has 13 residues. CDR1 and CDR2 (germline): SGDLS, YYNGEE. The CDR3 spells CASSVVGSGELFF. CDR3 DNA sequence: TGTGCCAGCAGCGTAGTTGGGTCCGGGGAGCTGTTTTTT.

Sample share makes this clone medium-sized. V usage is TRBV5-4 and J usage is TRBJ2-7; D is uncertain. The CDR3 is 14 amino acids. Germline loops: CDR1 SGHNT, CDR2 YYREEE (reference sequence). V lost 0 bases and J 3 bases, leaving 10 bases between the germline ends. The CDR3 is CASSLEFGDYEQYF. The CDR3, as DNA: TGTGCCAGCAGCTTGGAATTTGGGGACTACGAGCAGTACTTC.

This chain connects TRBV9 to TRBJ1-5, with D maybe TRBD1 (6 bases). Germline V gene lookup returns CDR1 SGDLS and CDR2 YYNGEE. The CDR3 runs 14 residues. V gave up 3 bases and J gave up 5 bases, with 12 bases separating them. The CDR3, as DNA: TGTGCCAGCAGCGAAGGGGGGACCGATCAGCCCCAGCATTTT. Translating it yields CASSEGGTDQPQHF.

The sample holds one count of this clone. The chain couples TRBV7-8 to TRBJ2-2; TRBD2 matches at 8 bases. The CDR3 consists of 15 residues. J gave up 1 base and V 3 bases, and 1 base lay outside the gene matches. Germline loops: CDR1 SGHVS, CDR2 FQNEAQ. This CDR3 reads CASSLGLGNTGELFF. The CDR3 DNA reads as TGTGCCAGCAGCTTGGGACTAGGGAACACCGGGGAGCTGTTTTTT. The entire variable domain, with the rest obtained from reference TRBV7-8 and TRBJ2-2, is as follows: GAGVSQSPRYKVAKRGQDVALRCDPISGHVSLFWYQQALGQGPEFLTYFQNEAQLDKSGLPSDRFFAERPEGSVSTLKIQRTQQEDSAVYLCASSLGLGNTGELFFGEGSRLTVL.

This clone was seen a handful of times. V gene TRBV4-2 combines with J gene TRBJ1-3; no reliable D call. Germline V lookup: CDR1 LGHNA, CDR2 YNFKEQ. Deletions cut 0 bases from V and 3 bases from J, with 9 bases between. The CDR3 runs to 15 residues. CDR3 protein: CASSQDLAVGNTIYF. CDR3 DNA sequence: TGTGCCAGCAGCCAAGATCTGGCAGTTGGAAACACCATATATTTT.

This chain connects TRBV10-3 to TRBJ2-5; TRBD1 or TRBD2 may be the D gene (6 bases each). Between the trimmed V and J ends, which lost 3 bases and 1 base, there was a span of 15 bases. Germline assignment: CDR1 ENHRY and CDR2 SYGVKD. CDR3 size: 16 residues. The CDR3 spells CAISDNARGAQETQYF. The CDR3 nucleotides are TGTGCCATCAGTGATAACGCGAGGGGGGCCCAAGAGACCCAGTACTTC.

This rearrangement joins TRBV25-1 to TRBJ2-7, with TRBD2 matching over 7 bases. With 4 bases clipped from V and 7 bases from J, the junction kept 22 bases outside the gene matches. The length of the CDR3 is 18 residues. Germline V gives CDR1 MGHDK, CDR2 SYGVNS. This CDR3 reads CASSAPSSSRLREGEQYF. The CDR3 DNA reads TGTGCCAGCAGTGCCCCTAGTTCCTCCCGCCTCAGGGAGGGAGAGCAGTACTTC.

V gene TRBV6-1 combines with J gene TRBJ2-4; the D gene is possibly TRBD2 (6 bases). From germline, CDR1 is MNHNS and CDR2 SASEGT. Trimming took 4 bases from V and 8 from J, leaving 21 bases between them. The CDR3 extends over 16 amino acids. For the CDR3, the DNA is TGTGCCAGCAGTGCCGCCCGGGTGGAGGGTATGGACATTCAGTACTTC. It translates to CASSAARVEGMDIQYF.

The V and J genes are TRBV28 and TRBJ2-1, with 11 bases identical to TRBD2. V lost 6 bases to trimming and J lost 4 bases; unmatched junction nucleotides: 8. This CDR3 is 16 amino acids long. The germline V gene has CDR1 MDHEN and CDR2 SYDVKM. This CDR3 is CASSTPGLAEYNEQFF. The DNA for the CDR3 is TGTGCCAGCAGCACCCCGGGACTAGCGGAATACAATGAGCAGTTCTTC. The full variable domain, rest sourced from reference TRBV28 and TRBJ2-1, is DVKVTQSSRYLVKRTGEKVFLECVQDMDHENMFWYRQDPGLGLRLIYFSYDVKMKEKGDIPEGYSVSREKKERFSLILESASTNQTSMYLCASSTPGLAEYNEQFFGPGTRLTVL.

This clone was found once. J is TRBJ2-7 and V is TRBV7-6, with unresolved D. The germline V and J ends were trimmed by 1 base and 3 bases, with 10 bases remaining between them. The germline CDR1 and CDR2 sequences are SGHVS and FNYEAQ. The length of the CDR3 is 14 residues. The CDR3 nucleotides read TGTGCCAGCAGCTTAGATCCAGGTTTCTACGAGCAGTACTTC. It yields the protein CASSLDPGFYEQYF.

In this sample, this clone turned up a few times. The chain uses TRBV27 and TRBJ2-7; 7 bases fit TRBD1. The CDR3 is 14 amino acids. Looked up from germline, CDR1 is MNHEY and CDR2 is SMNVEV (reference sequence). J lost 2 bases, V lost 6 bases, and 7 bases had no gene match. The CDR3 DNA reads TGTGCCAGCAGCGGACAGGATTCAGCCTACGAGCAGTACTTC. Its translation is CASSGQDSAYEQYF.

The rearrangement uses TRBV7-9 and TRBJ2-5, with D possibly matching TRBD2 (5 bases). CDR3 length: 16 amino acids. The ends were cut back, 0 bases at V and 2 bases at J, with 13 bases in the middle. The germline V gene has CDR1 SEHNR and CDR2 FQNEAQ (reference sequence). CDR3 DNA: TGTGCCAGCAGCTTAGCTCTAGCTCTTCCTCAAGAGACCCAGTACTTC. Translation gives CASSLALALPQETQYF.

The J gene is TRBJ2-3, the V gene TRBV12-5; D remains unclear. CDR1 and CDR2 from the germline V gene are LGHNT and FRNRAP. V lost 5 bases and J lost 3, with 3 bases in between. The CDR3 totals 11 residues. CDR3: CASGLTDTQYF. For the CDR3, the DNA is TGTGCTAGTGGTCTTACAGATACGCAGTATTTT.

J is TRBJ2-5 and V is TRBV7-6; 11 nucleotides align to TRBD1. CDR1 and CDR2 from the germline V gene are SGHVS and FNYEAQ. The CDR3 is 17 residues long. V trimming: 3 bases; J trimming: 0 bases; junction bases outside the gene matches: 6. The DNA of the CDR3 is TGTGCCAGCAGCTTCCGCGGACAGGGGGCTTACCAAGAGACCCAGTACTTC. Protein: CASSFRGQGAYQETQYF.

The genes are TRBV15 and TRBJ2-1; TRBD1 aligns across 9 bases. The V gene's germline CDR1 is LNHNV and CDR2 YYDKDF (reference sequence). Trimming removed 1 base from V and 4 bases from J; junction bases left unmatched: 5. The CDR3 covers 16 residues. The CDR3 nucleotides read TGTGCCACCAGCAGAGGGCTACAGGGGGCGTACAATGAGCAGTTCTTC. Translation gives CATSRGLQGAYNEQFF.

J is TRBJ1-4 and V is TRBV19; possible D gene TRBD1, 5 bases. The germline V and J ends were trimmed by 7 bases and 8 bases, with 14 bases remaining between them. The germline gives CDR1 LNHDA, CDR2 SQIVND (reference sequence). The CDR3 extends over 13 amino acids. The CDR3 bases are TGTGCCAGTAATAAGGACAATAGGGAAAAACTGTTTTTT. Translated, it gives CASNKDNREKLFF.

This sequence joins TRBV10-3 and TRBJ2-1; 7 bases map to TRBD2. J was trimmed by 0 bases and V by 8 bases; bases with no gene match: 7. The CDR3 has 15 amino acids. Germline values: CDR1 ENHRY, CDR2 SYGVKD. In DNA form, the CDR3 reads TGTGCCATCCAGGATCTAGCGGACTCCTACAATGAGCAGTTCTTC. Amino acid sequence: CAIQDLADSYNEQFF.